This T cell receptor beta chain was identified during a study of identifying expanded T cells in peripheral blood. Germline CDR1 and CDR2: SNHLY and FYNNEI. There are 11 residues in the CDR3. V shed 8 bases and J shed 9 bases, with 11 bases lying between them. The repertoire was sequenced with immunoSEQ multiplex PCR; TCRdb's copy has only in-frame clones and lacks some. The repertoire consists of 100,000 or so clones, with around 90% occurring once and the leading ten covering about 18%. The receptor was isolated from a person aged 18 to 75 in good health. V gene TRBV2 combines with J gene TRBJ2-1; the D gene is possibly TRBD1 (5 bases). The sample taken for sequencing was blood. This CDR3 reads CASVQEIEQFF. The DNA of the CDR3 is TGTGCCAGCGTACAGGAGATTGAGCAGTTCTTC. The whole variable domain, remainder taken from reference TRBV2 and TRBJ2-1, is EPEVTQTPSHQVTQMGQEVILRCVPISNHLYFYWYRQILGQKVEFLVSFYNNEISEKSEIFDDQFSVERPDGSNFTLKIRSTKLEDSAMYFCASVQEIEQFFGPGTRLTVL.